The rows below give T cell receptor beta chains drawn from one sample of a study of cytomegalovirus exposure and HLA in healthy donors. Profiled with immunoSEQ multiplex PCR; TCRdb holds only in-frame clones, not every one. Of over 200,000 clones in the sample, roughly 88% are singletons; the top ten hold about 2.7%. The sample comprised PBMCs. The receptors shown here come from a woman aged 18-30 years in good health and CMV-seronegative. CDR3s include the opening cysteine and the closing phenylalanine or tryptophan. A D gene is named only where the DNA matches it firmly. Expanded clones get a size class; other rows say once, few or many, or leave the size out.

size	J	D	V	CDR3	DNA
-	TRBJ2-7	-	TRBV5-5	CASRTGSPGEQYF	TGTGCCAGCAGGACCGGGAGCCCAGGGGAGCAGTACTTC
-	TRBJ2-7	-	TRBV19	CASSYGIEQYF	TGTGCCAGTAGTTACGGGATCGAGCAGTACTTC
-	TRBJ2-2	TRBD1	TRBV15	CATSISGGVVTGELFF	TGTGCCACCAGCATCTCAGGGGGCGTCGTCACCGGGGAGCTGTTTTTT
-	TRBJ1-1	TRBD1	TRBV19	CASSIGDRNEAFF	TGTGCCAGTAGTATAGGGGACAGAAATGAAGCTTTCTTT
-	TRBJ2-1	TRBD2	TRBV28	CASSSRTSSYNEQFF	TGTGCCAGCAGTTCCCGGACTAGCTCCTACAATGAGCAGTTCTTC
-	TRBJ2-1	TRBD2	TRBV6-5	CASSSSGMSYNEQFF	TGTGCCAGCAGTTCCAGCGGGATGTCCTACAATGAGCAGTTCTTC
-	TRBJ2-7	-	TRBV19	CASSMVSTSYEQYF	TGTGCCAGTAGTATGGTAAGCACGTCCTACGAGCAGTACTTC
once	TRBJ2-1	TRBD2	TRBV25-1	CASTNPTSGRPGEQFF	TGTGCCAGCACCAACCCGACTAGCGGGAGGCCCGGTGAGCAGTTCTTC
-	TRBJ2-5	TRBD2	TRBV28	CASSLGVGSGSGETQYF	TGTGCCAGCAGTCTAGGCGTTGGTAGCGGGAGTGGGGAGACCCAGTACTTC
-	TRBJ1-1	-	TRBV7-2	CASSLVEGDTEAFF	TGTGCCAGCAGCTTAGTGGAAGGGGACACTGAAGCTTTCTTT
-	TRBJ2-2	TRBD2	TRBV11-3	CASSTPWGGSAGELFF	TGTGCCAGCAGCACCCCGTGGGGGGGGAGCGCCGGGGAGCTGTTTTTT
-	TRBJ2-1	TRBD2	TRBV5-4	CASSPAGLAGLEGNEQFF	TGTGCCAGCAGCCCCGCTGGGCTAGCGGGATTAGAAGGGAATGAGCAGTTCTTC
few	TRBJ2-7	-	TRBV18	CASSYVGDYEQYF	TGTGCCAGCTCATATGTGGGAGACTACGAGCAGTACTTC
-	TRBJ2-7	TRBD2	TRBV7-7	CARNLKGGRASYEQYF	TGTGCTCGAAACCTCAAGGGCGGGAGGGCTTCCTACGAGCAGTACTTC
-	TRBJ2-5	TRBD2	TRBV7-9	CASSTPQVPGLAGETQYF	TGTGCCAGCAGCACTCCCCAAGTCCCGGGACTAGCGGGAGAGACCCAGTACTTC
-	TRBJ2-7	TRBD1	TRBV19	CASSIHRGLSYEQYF	TGTGCCAGTAGTATTCACAGGGGCCTCTCCTACGAGCAGTACTTC
-	TRBJ2-5	TRBD1	TRBV28	CASSGQGLVGKETQYF	TGTGCCAGCAGTGGACAGGGTCTGGTGGGGAAAGAGACCCAGTACTTC
-	TRBJ2-1	-	TRBV6-1	CASSEAQGSYNEQFF	TGTGCCAGCAGTGAAGCGCAGGGCTCCTACAATGAGCAGTTCTTC